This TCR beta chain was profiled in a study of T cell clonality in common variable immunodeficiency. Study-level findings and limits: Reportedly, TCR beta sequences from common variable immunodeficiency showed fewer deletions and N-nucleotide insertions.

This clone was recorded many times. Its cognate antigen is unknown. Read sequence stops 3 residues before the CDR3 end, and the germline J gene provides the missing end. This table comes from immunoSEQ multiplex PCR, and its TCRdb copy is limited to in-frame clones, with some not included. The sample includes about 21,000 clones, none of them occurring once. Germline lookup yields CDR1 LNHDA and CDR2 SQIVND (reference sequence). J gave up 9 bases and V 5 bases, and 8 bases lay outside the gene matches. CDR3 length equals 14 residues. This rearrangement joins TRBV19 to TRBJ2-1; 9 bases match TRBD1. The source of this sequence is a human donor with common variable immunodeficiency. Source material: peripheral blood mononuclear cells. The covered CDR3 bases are TGTGCCAGTAGTCTCTCCGGGACAGGGTCTGAG. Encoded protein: CASSLSGTGSE. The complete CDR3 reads CASSLSGTGSEQFF.